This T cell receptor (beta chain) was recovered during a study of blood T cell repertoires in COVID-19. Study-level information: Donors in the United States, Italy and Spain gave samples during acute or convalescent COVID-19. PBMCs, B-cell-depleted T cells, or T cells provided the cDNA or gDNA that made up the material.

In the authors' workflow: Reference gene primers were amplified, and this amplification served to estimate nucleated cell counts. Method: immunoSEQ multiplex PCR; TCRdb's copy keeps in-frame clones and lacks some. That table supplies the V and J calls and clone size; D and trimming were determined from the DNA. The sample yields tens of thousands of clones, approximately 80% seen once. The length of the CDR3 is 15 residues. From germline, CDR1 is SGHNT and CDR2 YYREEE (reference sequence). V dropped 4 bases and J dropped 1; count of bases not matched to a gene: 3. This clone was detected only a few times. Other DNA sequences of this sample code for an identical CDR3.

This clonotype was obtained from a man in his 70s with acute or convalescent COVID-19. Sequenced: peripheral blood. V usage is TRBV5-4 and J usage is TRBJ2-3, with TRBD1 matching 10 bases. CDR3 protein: CASSRDRGGTDTQYF. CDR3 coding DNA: TGTGCCAGCAGCCGGGACAGGGGAGGCACAGATACGCAGTATTTT.